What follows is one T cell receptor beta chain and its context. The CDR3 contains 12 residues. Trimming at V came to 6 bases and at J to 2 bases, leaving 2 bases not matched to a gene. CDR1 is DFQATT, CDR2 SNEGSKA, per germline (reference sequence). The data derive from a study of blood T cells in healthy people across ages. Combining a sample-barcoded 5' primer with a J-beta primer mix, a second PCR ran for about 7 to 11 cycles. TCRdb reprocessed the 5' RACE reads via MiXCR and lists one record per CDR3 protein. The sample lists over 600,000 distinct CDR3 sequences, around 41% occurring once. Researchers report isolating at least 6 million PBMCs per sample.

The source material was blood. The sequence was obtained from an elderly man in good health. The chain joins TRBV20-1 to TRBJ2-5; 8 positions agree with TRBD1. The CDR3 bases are TGCAGTGCCCACAGGGGGCAAGAGACCCAGTACTTC. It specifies CSAHRGQETQYF.